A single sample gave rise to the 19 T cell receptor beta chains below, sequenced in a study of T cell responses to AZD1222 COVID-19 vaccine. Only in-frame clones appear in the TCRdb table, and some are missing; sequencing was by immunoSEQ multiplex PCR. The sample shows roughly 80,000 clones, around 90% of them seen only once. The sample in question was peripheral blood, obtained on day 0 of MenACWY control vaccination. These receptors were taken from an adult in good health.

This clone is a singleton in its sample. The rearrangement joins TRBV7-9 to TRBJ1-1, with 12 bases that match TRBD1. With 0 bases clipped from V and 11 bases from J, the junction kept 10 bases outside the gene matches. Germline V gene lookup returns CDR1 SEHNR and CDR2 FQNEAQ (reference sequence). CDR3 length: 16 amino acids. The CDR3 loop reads CASSLAGQGAQEGAFF. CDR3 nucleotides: TGTGCCAGCAGCTTAGCGGGACAGGGGGCCCAAGAGGGGGCTTTCTTT.

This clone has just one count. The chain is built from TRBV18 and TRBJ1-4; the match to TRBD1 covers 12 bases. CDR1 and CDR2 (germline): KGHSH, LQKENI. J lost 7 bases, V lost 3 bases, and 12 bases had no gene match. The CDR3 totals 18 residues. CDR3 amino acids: CASSPAGTGGDFSEKLFF. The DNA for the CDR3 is TGTGCCAGCTCACCGGCCGGGACAGGGGGCGATTTCTCTGAAAAACTGTTTTTT.

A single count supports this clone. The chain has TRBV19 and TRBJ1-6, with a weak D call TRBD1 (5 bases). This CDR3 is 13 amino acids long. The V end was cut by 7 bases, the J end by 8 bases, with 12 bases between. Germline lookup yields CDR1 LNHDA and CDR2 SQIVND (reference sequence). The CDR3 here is CASTWRGDSPLHF. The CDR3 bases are TGTGCCAGTACTTGGCGGGGCGATTCACCCCTCCACTTT.

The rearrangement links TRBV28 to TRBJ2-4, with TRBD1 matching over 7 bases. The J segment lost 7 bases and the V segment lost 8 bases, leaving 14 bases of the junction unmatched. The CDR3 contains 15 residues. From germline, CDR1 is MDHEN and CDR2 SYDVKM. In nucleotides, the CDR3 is TGTGCCAGCCTCCCTTCGGAAACAGGGGAGAACATTCAGTACTTC. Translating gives CASLPSETGENIQYF.

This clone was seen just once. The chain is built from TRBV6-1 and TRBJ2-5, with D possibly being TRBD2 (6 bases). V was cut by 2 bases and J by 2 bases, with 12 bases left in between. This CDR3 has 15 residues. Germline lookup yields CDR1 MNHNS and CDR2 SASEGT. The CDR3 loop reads CASSEWGVGQETQYF. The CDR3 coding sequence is TGTGCCAGCAGTGAATGGGGGGTTGGACAAGAGACCCAGTACTTC.

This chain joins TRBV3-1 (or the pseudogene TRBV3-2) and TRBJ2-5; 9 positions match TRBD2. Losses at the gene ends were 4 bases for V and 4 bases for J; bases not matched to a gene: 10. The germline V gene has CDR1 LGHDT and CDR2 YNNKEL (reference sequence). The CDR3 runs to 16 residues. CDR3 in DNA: TGTGCCAGCAGCCGACAAGGCGGGGGGGATTTAGAGACCCAGTACTTC. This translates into CASSRQGGGDLETQYF.

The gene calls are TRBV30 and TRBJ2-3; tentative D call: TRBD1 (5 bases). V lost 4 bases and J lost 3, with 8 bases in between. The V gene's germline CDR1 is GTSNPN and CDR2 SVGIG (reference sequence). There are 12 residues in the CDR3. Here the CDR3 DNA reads TGTGCCTGGACGGCAGGGACAGATACGCAGTATTTT. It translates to CAWTAGTDTQYF.

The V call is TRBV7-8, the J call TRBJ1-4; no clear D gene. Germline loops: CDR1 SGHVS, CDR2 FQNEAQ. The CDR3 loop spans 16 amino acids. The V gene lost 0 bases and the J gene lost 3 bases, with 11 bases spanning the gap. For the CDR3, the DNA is TGTGCCAGCAGCTTAGCCGTCGGGATCCCTAATGAAAAACTGTTTTTT. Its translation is CASSLAVGIPNEKLFF.

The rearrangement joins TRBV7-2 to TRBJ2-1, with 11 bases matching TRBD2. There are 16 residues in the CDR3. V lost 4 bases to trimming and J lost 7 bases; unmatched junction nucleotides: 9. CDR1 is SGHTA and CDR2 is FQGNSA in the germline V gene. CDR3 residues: CASSSASSGGMNEQFF. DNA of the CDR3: TGTGCCAGCAGCTCCGCCTCTAGCGGGGGGATGAATGAGCAGTTCTTC.

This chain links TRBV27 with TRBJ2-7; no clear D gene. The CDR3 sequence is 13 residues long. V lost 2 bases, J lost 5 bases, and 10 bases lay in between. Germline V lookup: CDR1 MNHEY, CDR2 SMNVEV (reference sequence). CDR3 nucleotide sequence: TGTGCCAGCAGTTTAGGTTGGAACAACGAGCAGTACTTC. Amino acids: CASSLGWNNEQYF.

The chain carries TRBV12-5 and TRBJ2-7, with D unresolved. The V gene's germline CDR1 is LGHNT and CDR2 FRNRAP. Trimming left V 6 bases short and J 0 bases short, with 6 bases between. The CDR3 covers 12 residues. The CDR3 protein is CASGLSSYEQYF. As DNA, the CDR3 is TGTGCTAGTGGGTTAAGCTCCTACGAGCAGTACTTC. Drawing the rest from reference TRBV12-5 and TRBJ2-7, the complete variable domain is DARVTQTPRHKVTEMGQEVTMRCQPILGHNTVFWYRQTMMQGLELLAYFRNRAPLDDSGMPKDRFSAEMPDATLATLKIQPSEPRDSAVYFCASGLSSYEQYFGPGTRLTVT.

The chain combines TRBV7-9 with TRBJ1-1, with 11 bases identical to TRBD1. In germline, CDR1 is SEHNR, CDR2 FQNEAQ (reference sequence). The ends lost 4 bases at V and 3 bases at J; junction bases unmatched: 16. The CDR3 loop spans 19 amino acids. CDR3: CASSSPSLDRGQEYTEAFF. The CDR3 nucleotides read TGTGCCAGCAGCTCCCCTAGCTTGGACAGGGGGCAAGAGTACACTGAAGCTTTCTTT. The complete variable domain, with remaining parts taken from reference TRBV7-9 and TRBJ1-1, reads DTGVSQNPRHKITKRGQNVTFRCDPISEHNRLYWYRQTLGQGPEFLTYFQNEAQLEKSRLLSDRFSAERPKGSFSTLEIQRTEQGDSAMYLCASSSPSLDRGQEYTEAFFGQGTRLTVV.

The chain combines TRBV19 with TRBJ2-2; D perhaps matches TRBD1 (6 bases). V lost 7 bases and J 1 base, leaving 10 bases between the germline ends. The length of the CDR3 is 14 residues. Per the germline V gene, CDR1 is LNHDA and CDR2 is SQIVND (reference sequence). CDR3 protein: CASTHRVNTGELFF. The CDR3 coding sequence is TGTGCCAGTACCCACAGGGTGAACACCGGGGAGCTGTTTTTT.

The DNA of the CDR3 is TGTGCCACCAGCAGAGTCCGAGAGAACTATGGCTACACCTTC. Translating gives CATSRVRENYGYTF. The genes are TRBV15 and TRBJ1-2; no reliable D call. CDR3 length equals 14 residues. V shed 1 base and J shed 2 bases, with 8 bases lying between them. Germline V gene sequence: CDR1 LNHNV, CDR2 YYDKDF (reference sequence). The entire variable domain, with the rest obtained from reference TRBV15 and TRBJ1-2, is as follows: DAMVIQNPRYQVTQFGKPVTLSCSQTLNHNVMYWYQQKSSQAPKLLFHYYDKDFNNEADTPDNFQSRRPNTSFCFLDIRSPGLGDTAMYLCATSRVRENYGYTFGSGTRLTVV.

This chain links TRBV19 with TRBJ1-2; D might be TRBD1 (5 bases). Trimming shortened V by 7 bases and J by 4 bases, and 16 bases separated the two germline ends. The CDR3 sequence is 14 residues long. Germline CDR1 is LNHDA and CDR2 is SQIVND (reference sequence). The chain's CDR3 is CASKREPDSYGYTF. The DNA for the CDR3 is TGTGCCAGTAAGAGAGAGCCTGACAGCTATGGCTACACCTTC.

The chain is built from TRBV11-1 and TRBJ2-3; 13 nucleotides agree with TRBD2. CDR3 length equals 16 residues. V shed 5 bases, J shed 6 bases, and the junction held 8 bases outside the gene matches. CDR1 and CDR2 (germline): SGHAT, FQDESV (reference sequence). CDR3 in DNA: TGTGCCAGCAGCCGAGGACTAGCGGGGGCCCGGGATACGCAGTATTTT. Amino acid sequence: CASSRGLAGARDTQYF. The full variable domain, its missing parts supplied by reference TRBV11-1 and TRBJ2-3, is EAEVAQSPRYKITEKSQAVAFWCDPISGHATLYWYRQILGQGPELLVQFQDESVVDDSQLPKDRFSAERLKGVDSTLKIQPAELGDSAMYLCASSRGLAGARDTQYFGPGTRLTVL.

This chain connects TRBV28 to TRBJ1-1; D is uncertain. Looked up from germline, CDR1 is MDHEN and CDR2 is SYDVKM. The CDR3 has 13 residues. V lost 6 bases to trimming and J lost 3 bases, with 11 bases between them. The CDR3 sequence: CASSPARHTEAFF. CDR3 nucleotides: TGTGCCAGCAGCCCGGCCAGACACACTGAAGCTTTCTTT. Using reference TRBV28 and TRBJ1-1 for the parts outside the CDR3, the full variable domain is DVKVTQSSRYLVKRTGEKVFLECVQDMDHENMFWYRQDPGLGLRLIYFSYDVKMKEKGDIPEGYSVSREKKERFSLILESASTNQTSMYLCASSPARHTEAFFGQGTRLTVV.

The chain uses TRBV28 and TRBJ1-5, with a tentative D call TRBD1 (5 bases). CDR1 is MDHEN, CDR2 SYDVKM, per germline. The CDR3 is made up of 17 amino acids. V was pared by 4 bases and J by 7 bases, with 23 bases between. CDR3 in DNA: TGTGCCAGCAGTTCGCCCATACAGCAGGGTCAAGGGCAGCCCCAGCATTTT. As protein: CASSSPIQQGQGQPQHF.

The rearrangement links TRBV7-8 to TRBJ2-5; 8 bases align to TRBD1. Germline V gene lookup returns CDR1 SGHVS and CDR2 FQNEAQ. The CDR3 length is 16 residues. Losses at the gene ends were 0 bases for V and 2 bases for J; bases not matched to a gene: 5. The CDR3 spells CASSLAGRQGQETQYF. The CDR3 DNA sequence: TGTGCCAGCAGCTTAGCAGGGAGACAGGGGCAAGAGACCCAGTACTTC.